These 21 T cell receptor beta chains came from one sample sequenced in a study of shared T cell receptors in the human thymus. Sequenced by immunoSEQ multiplex PCR; TCRdb stores in-frame clones only, minus some. The sample contains 500,000 to 850,000 clones, about 89% of which appear only once. The sample also formed part of further work on human thymus T cells.

The sample consisted of thymocytes. Receptor source: a boy under two years old with a congenital heart defect.

V gene TRBV30 combines with J gene TRBJ2-5; D call uncertain. V dropped 0 bases and J dropped 5 bases, with 19 bases sitting between them. Germline assignment: CDR1 GTSNPN and CDR2 SVGIG (reference sequence). The CDR3 sequence is 16 residues long. The CDR3 coding sequence is TGTGCCTGGAGTGTAATGGGCCGTGGGCTTATCGAGACCCAGTACTTC. Amino acids: CAWSVMGRGLIETQYF.

The CDR3 DNA reads as TGTGCCTGGAGTTCCTCAGGGAGGGAGACCTACGAGCAGTACTTC. Translation: CAWSSSGRETYEQYF. This sequence joins TRBV30 and TRBJ2-7; 7 positions match TRBD2. In germline, CDR1 is GTSNPN, CDR2 SVGIG (reference sequence). The length of the CDR3 is 15 residues. With V trimmed by 2 bases and J by 2 bases, 9 bases remained unmatched. The full variable domain, completed using reference TRBV30 and TRBJ2-7, is SQTIHQWPATLVQPVGSPLSLECTVEGTSNPNLYWYRQAAGRGLQLLFYSVGIGQISSEVPQNLSASRPQDRQFILSSKKLLLSDSGFYLCAWSSSGRETYEQYFGPGTRLTVT.

The rearrangement uses TRBV6-1 and TRBJ1-5; 9 bases match TRBD1. Trimming cost V 2 bases and J 6 bases; bases outside gene matches: 17. Germline CDR1 MNHNS, CDR2 SASEGT. There are 19 residues in the CDR3. CDR3 residues: CASSELGGVGTGTFQPQHF. The CDR3 DNA follows: TGTGCCAGCAGTGAATTGGGCGGGGTAGGGACAGGGACTTTTCAGCCCCAGCATTTT.

Only a few counts were recorded for this clone. CDR3 amino acids: CSAPPLGTDNNEQFF. In DNA, the CDR3 is TGCAGCGCCCCCCCTTTGGGGACAGATAACAATGAGCAGTTCTTC. The genes are TRBV29-1 and TRBJ2-1; 7 bases map to TRBD1. Losses at the gene ends were 7 bases for V and 5 bases for J; bases not matched to a gene: 14. The CDR3 is made up of 15 amino acids. Germline lookup yields CDR1 SQVTM and CDR2 ANQGSEA.

The chain couples TRBV11-3 to TRBJ2-1, with TRBD2 matching 11 bases. Trimming took 1 base from V and 9 from J; bases not matched to a gene: 8. Germline lookup yields CDR1 SGHNT and CDR2 YENEEA. This CDR3 has 16 amino acids. The CDR3 reads CASSLGTSGGGVEQFF. Here the CDR3 DNA reads TGTGCCAGCAGCTTAGGAACTAGCGGGGGAGGCGTTGAGCAGTTCTTC.

V and J are TRBV7-2 and TRBJ2-7; D is unresolved. The CDR3 consists of 14 residues. The V end lost 2 bases, the J end lost 2 bases, and 10 bases lay between the germline ends. Germline CDR1 is SGHTA and CDR2 is FQGNSA. The CDR3 sequence is CASSLRQAAYEQYF. The CDR3 coding sequence is TGTGCCAGCAGCTTACGGCAGGCCGCCTACGAGCAGTACTTC.

The chain is built from TRBV28 and TRBJ1-3, with D perhaps TRBD1 (5 bases). V shed 5 bases and J shed 1 base, with 21 bases lying between them. The CDR3 consists of 18 residues. The germline gives CDR1 MDHEN, CDR2 SYDVKM. CDR3 protein: CASSKIFLGRVSGNTIYF. As DNA, the CDR3 is TGTGCCAGCAGTAAAATCTTTCTAGGCAGGGTTTCTGGAAACACCATATATTTT.

The chain employs TRBV20-1 and TRBJ2-5; TRBD2 is a possible D gene (5 bases). The V and J ends lost 8 bases and 5 bases respectively, with 12 bases between them. The CDR3 extends over 11 amino acids. CDR1 is DFQATT and CDR2 is SNEGSKA in the germline V gene (reference sequence). This chain's CDR3 is CSLWPGETQYF. In DNA form, the CDR3 reads TGCAGTCTGTGGCCGGGGGAGACCCAGTACTTC.

This clone was found once. The chain uses TRBV11-2 and TRBJ1-2; 11 nucleotides align to TRBD1. J lost 5 bases, V lost 3 bases, and 11 bases had no gene match. This CDR3 is 17 amino acids long. Germline V gene lookup returns CDR1 SGHAT and CDR2 FQNNGV. CDR3 nucleotides: TGTGCCAGCAGCTTTTCGGCGGACAGGGGGCTATGGTATGGCTACACCTTC. It codes for CASSFSADRGLWYGYTF.

The rearrangement joins TRBV28 to TRBJ2-1, with D unclear. The CDR3 sequence is 13 residues long. The V gene lost 2 bases and the J gene lost 6 bases, with 8 bases spanning the gap. Per the germline V gene, CDR1 is MDHEN and CDR2 is SYDVKM. The CDR3 reads CASSLSRLNEQFF. The CDR3 region has the DNA TGTGCCAGCAGTTTAAGCCGCCTCAATGAGCAGTTCTTC.

The chain carries TRBV2 and TRBJ2-4; 12 bases line up with TRBD2. Germline lookup yields CDR1 SNHLY and CDR2 FYNNEI. The CDR3 extends over 17 amino acids. V lost 10 bases, J lost 0 bases, and 10 bases stayed unmatched. The chain's CDR3 is CATLAGGLFAAKNIQYF. In DNA, the CDR3 is TGTGCCACCCTAGCGGGAGGGTTATTTGCAGCCAAAAACATTCAGTACTTC.

The chain combines TRBV27 with TRBJ2-7; 8 bases are a match to TRBD1. The V gene's germline CDR1 is MNHEY and CDR2 SMNVEV (reference sequence). This CDR3 contains 16 residues. Trimming took 6 bases from V and 2 from J; bases not matched to a gene: 12. For the CDR3, the DNA is TGTGCCAGCAGCCCCTTTGCGACAGGGGAAACCTACGAGCAGTACTTC. Protein product: CASSPFATGETYEQYF.

This chain connects TRBV5-4 to TRBJ1-2, with 8 bases lining up with TRBD1. Germline CDR1 SGHNT, CDR2 YYREEE (reference sequence). The CDR3 runs to 15 residues. J was trimmed by 1 base and V by 3 bases; bases with no gene match: 5. Here the CDR3 reads CASSWQGQGNYGYTF. The CDR3 region has the DNA TGTGCCAGCAGCTGGCAAGGACAGGGTAACTATGGCTACACCTTC.

The chain carries TRBV2 and TRBJ1-4; 7 bases map to TRBD1. Germline CDR1 and CDR2: SNHLY and FYNNEI. With 5 bases clipped from V and 0 bases from J, the junction kept 9 bases outside the gene matches. The CDR3 is 17 amino acids. The CDR3 spells CASSQDRTRPTNEKLFF. For the CDR3, the DNA is TGTGCCAGCAGTCAGGACAGGACGCGCCCAACTAATGAAAAACTGTTTTTT.

The rearrangement joins TRBV7-8 to TRBJ2-5; 9 positions match TRBD1. The CDR3 has 14 amino acids. Per germline, CDR1 SGHVS and CDR2 FQNEAQ. J gave up 3 bases and V 5 bases, and 4 bases lay outside the gene matches. This CDR3 reads CASSRTGAKETQYF. In DNA form, the CDR3 reads TGTGCCAGCAGCCGGACAGGGGCCAAAGAGACCCAGTACTTC.

This clone was picked up one time. This chain connects TRBV5-6 to TRBJ1-5; no clear D gene. Germline CDR1 is SGHDT and CDR2 is YYEEEE. The CDR3 contains 18 residues. Trimming left V 2 bases short and J 0 bases short, with 18 bases between. The CDR3, as DNA: TGTGCCAGCAGCTTTGTGCGGGCAGGACCTTATAGCAATCAGCCCCAGCATTTT. It yields the protein CASSFVRAGPYSNQPQHF.

This chain uses TRBV12-5 with TRBJ1-5, with 7 bases identical to TRBD1. Germline V gene lookup returns CDR1 LGHNT and CDR2 FRNRAP. V gave up 4 bases and J gave up 3 bases; unmatched junction bases: 12. The CDR3 sequence is 17 residues long. The CDR3 loop reads CASGSQKTGTDNQPQHF. CDR3 nucleotide sequence: TGTGCTAGTGGTTCGCAAAAAACCGGGACAGACAATCAGCCCCAGCATTTT.

For the CDR3, the DNA is TGCGCCAGCAGTCAACCCTGCGGGGGCGAGGGGACCGGGGAGCTGTTTTTT. Translating gives CASSQPCGGEGTGELFF. The gene calls are TRBV23-1 and TRBJ2-2; the D gene is possibly TRBD2 (7 bases). TRBV23-1 is treated as an ORF (open reading frame) with a function not yet certain. Trimming pared 2 bases from V and 5 bases from J, leaving 18 bases between. This CDR3 is 17 amino acids long.

The chain recombines TRBV14 with TRBJ2-7, with 8 bases that match TRBD2. Germline V lookup: CDR1 SGHDN, CDR2 FVKESK. The V segment lost 2 bases and the J segment 2 bases; nucleotides outside the gene matches: 11. The CDR3 totals 17 residues. CDR3 loop: CASSQNSGIAGTYEQYF. The CDR3 DNA reads as TGTGCCAGCAGCCAAAATTCCGGGATAGCGGGGACCTACGAGCAGTACTTC.

V and J are TRBV11-2 and TRBJ2-7, with TRBD2 as a possible D gene (5 bases). Trimming shortened V by 6 bases and J by 2 bases, and 11 bases separated the two germline ends. The CDR3 runs 13 residues. Per the germline V gene, CDR1 is SGHAT and CDR2 is FQNNGV. CDR3 loop: CASSWRMAYEQYF. Here the CDR3 DNA reads TGTGCCAGCAGTTGGAGGATGGCCTACGAGCAGTACTTC.

The chain links TRBV6-1 to TRBJ2-7; maybe TRBD1 (6 bases). The CDR3 length is 11 residues. Trimming left V 7 bases short and J 5 bases short, with 9 bases between. Germline V gene data show CDR1 as MNHNS and CDR2 as SASEGT. CDR3: CASKGEHEQYF. For the CDR3, the DNA is TGTGCCAGCAAGGGGGAACACGAGCAGTACTTC.